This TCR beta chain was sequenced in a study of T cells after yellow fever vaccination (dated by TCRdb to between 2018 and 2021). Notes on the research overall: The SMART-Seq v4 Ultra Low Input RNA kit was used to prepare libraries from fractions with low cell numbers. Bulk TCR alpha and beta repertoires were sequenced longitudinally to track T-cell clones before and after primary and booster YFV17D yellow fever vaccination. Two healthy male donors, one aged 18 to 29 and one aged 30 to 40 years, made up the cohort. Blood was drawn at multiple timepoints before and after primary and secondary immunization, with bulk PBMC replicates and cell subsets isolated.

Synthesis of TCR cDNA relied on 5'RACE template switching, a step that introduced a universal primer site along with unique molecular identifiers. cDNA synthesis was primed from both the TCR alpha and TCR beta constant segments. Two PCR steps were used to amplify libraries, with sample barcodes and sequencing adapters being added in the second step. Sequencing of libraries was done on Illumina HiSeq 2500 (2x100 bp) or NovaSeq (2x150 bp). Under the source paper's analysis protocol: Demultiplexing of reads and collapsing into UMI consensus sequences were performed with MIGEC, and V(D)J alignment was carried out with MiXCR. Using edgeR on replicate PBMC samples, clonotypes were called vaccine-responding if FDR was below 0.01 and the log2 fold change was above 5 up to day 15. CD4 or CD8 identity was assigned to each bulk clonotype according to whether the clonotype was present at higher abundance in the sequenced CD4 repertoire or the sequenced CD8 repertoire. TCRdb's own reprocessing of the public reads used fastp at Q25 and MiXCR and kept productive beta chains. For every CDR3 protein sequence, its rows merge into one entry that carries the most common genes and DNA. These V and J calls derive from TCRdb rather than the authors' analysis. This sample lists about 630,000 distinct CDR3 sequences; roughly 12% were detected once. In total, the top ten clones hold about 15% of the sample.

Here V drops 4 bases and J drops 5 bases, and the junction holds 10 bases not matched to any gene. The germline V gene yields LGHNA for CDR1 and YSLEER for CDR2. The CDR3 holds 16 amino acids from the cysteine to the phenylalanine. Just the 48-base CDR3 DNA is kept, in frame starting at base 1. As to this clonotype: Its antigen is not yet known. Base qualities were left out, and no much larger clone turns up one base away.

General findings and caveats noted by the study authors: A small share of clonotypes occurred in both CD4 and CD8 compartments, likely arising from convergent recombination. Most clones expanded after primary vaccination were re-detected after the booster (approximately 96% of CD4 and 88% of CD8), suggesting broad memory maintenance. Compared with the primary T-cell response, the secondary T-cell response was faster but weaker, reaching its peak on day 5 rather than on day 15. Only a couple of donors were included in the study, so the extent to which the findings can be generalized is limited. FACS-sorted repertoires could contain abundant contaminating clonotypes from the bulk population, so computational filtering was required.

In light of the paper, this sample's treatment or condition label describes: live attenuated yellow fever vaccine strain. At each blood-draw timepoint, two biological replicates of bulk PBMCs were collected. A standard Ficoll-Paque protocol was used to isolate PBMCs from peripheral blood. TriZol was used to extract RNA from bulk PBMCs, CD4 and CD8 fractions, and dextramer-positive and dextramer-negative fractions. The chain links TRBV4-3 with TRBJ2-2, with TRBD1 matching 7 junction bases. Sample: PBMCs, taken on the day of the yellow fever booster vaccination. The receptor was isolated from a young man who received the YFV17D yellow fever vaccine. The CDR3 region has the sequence CASSPVTGATTGELFF. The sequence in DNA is TGCGCCAGCAGCCCAGTAACAGGGGCCACGACCGGGGAGCTGTTTTTT.